This T cell receptor beta chain was recovered during a study of cytomegalovirus exposure and HLA in healthy donors. A remark on this clone: Its antigen is not identified.

Whole-study results and caveats: A reported reduction in N-insertions relative to the 666-donor mean was seen in an Asian-associated ancestry cluster in a later analysis. In a later analysis, a missense DCLRE1C variant was linked to TCR beta V- and J-gene trimming.

The CDR3 spans 17 residues. Trimming took 0 bases from V and 4 from J, leaving 13 bases between them. Germline CDR1 is LGHNA and CDR2 is YSLEER. In the PCR, 60 Vbeta and 13 Jbeta primers were used. The repertoire was sequenced with immunoSEQ multiplex PCR; TCRdb's copy has only in-frame clones and lacks some. The sample yields about 86,000 clones, around 79% seen once. Sequenced material: PBMCs. The chain joins TRBV4-3 to TRBJ1-6, with D possibly being TRBD1 (6 bases). The source of this sequence is a woman in her thirties or forties in good health and CMV-seropositive. CDR3 bases: TGCGCCAGCAGCCAAGAGGTGGGACACTTTTATAATTCACCCCTCCACTTT. Residues: CASSQEVGHFYNSPLHF.